A single sample gave rise to the 21 T cell receptor beta chains below, sequenced in a study of neoadjuvant nivolumab and ipilimumab in lung cancer. The assay was immunoSEQ multiplex PCR, and TCRdb's table has in-frame clones only and misses some. This table has 25,000 or so clones, about 83% appearing once. The material sequenced was tumor tissue, taken after neoadjuvant nivolumab, alone or with ipilimumab, at or shortly before surgery. All receptors come from an adult with non-small cell lung cancer.

The rearrangement links TRBV30 to TRBJ1-5; D uncertain. V dropped 0 bases and J dropped 1 base, with 10 bases sitting between them. Germline assignment: CDR1 GTSNPN and CDR2 SVGIG (reference sequence). CDR3 size: 15 residues. The CDR3 spells CAWSVGSASNQPQHF. CDR3 in DNA: TGTGCCTGGAGTGTAGGTTCGGCGAGCAATCAGCCCCAGCATTTT.

The chain recombines TRBV5-1 with TRBJ2-2; D remains unclear. In germline, CDR1 is SGHRS, CDR2 YFSETQ. CDR3 length equals 14 residues. The V end was cut by 4 bases, the J end by 1 base, with 8 bases between. The CDR3, as DNA: TGCGCCAGCAGCCCGGACGGGAACACCGGGGAGCTGTTTTTT. It translates to CASSPDGNTGELFF.

The chain is built from TRBV28 and TRBJ2-1, with a tentative D call TRBD2 (7 bases). Germline V CDR1 and CDR2: MDHEN, SYDVKM. There are 13 residues in the CDR3. Between the trimmed V and J ends, which lost 6 bases and 16 bases, there was a span of 22 bases. The CDR3 DNA reads TGTGCCAGCAGCCCGAACTTAGGGGGGGTCGGATTCTTC. Translation: CASSPNLGGVGFF.

This chain connects TRBV7-2 to TRBJ1-4, with D tentatively TRBD1 (6 bases). The germline V gene encodes CDR1 SGHTA and CDR2 FQGNSA. CDR3 length: 15 residues. V was trimmed by 2 bases and J by 8 bases, leaving 15 bases between them. The CDR3 DNA follows: TGTGCCAGCAGCTTACAGGGGTGGGGAAAAGAAAAACTGTTTTTT. Amino acid sequence: CASSLQGWGKEKLFF.

Only a few counts were recorded for this clone. V usage is TRBV19 and J usage is TRBJ1-4, with 9 bases that match TRBD1. The CDR3 has 15 amino acids. The V gene end was trimmed by 5 bases and the J gene end by 7 bases; junction bases not matched to a gene: 8. Germline V gene data show CDR1 as LNHDA and CDR2 as SQIVND (reference sequence). DNA for the CDR3: TGTGCCAGTAGTGATCCGGGACAGGGTTTTGAAAAACTGTTTTTT. This translates into CASSDPGQGFEKLFF.

This clone has only one observation. V usage is TRBV4-1 and J usage is TRBJ1-5; no definite D call. The CDR3 extends over 19 amino acids. Trimming removed 4 bases from V and 6 bases from J, with 28 bases in between. CDR1 MGHRA and CDR2 YSYEKL come from the germline V gene. CDR3 nucleotides: TGCGCCAGCAGCCGGAAACCGGACGGTTTGGATGTCGGCGTTCAGCCCCAGCATTTT. This gives the protein CASSRKPDGLDVGVQPQHF.

The V and J genes are TRBV4-3 and TRBJ1-5, with D possibly TRBD1 on 5 matching bases. Germline V gene lookup returns CDR1 LGHNA and CDR2 YSLEER. V gave up 1 base and J gave up 4 bases, with 14 bases separating them. The CDR3 is 16 residues long. CDR3 nucleotides: TGCGCCAGCAGCCAAGTGGTCGGGACGGGTAATCAGCCCCAGCATTTT. Translation: CASSQVVGTGNQPQHF.

This clone is a singleton in its sample. V gene TRBV5-6 combines with J gene TRBJ1-3; 9 nucleotides line up with TRBD1. The CDR3 runs 16 residues. The V and J ends lost 1 base and 6 bases, in that order; junction bases with no gene match: 8. Germline CDR1 reads SGHDT; CDR2 reads YYEEEE. The CDR3: CASSLPGQGRENTIYF. Here the CDR3 DNA reads TGTGCCAGCAGCTTGCCAGGACAGGGGCGGGAAAACACCATATATTTT.

J is TRBJ2-7 and V is TRBV29-1, with 7 bases aligning to TRBD1. V shed 8 bases, J shed 3 bases, and the junction held 4 bases outside the gene matches. There are 11 residues in the CDR3. Germline V gene data show CDR1 as SQVTM and CDR2 as ANQGSEA. Here the CDR3 DNA reads TGCAGCACCGGGGACAGCTACGAGCAGTACTTC. Residues: CSTGDSYEQYF.

This clone occurred once. CDR3 protein: CASSVGQLDYGYTF. CDR3 nucleotide sequence: TGTGCCAGCAGCGTAGGACAGTTGGACTATGGCTACACCTTC. The chain is built from TRBV9 and TRBJ1-2; D is possibly TRBD1 (5 bases). The CDR3 contains 14 residues. V was shortened by 0 bases and J by 3 bases, with 9 bases between the two germline ends. CDR1 is SGDLS and CDR2 is YYNGEE in the germline V gene.

The chain joins TRBV29-1 to TRBJ2-1; 8 bases line up with TRBD2. Per the germline V gene, CDR1 is SQVTM and CDR2 is ANQGSEA. Trimming removed 2 bases from V and 10 bases from J; junction bases left unmatched: 7. The CDR3 covers 13 residues. CDR3 region: CSVELAGGGEQFF. CDR3 DNA: TGCAGCGTTGAACTAGCGGGCGGTGGGGAGCAGTTCTTC.

This clone came up once. The chain combines TRBV6-5 with TRBJ2-7; D may be TRBD1 (5 bases). The CDR3 is 15 residues long. CDR1 is MNHEY and CDR2 is SVGAGI in the germline V gene. Trimming took off 5 bases at V and 3 bases at J, with 17 bases between the two ends. The DNA of the CDR3 is TGTGCCAGCAGTACAGGTCAGAACACCTACTACGAGCAGTACTTC. This codes for CASSTGQNTYYEQYF.

The chain joins TRBV2 to TRBJ2-1, with unresolved D. V was clipped by 2 bases and J by 2 bases, with 16 bases between them. CDR1 and CDR2 (germline): SNHLY, FYNNEI. CDR3 length equals 17 residues. CDR3 residues: CASSESMGSRTYNEQFF. Written as DNA, the CDR3 is TGTGCCAGCAGTGAATCTATGGGTTCGCGAACCTACAATGAGCAGTTCTTC.

This chain links TRBV27 with TRBJ2-1, with 7 bases identical to TRBD1. Germline V gene sequence: CDR1 MNHEY, CDR2 SMNVEV (reference sequence). There are 16 residues in the CDR3. The V and J ends lost 6 bases and 9 bases, in that order; junction bases with no gene match: 17. The chain's CDR3 is CASSLGWGQLGTEQFF. DNA for the CDR3: TGTGCCAGCAGCCTAGGGTGGGGACAGCTGGGGACTGAGCAGTTCTTC.

The gene calls are TRBV2 and TRBJ1-1; no firm D call. The ends were cut back, 8 bases at V and 6 bases at J, with 13 bases in the middle. The germline V gene has CDR1 SNHLY and CDR2 FYNNEI. The CDR3 contains 12 residues. The CDR3 DNA reads as TGTGCCAGCGGTCTAAGGCGTGCTGAAGCTTTCTTT. Amino acid sequence: CASGLRRAEAFF.

The chain carries TRBV6-5 and TRBJ1-3, with 7 bases lining up with TRBD1. Germline CDR1 MNHEY, CDR2 SVGAGI. The CDR3 length is 12 residues. J lost 6 bases, V lost 6 bases, and 2 bases had no gene match. The CDR3 sequence: CASSGQANTIYF. The CDR3 DNA reads TGTGCCAGCAGCGGACAGGCAAACACCATATATTTT.

This clone was observed a single time. This chain joins TRBV19 and TRBJ1-4; D is possibly TRBD1 (6 bases). There are 14 residues in the CDR3. V was pared by 7 bases and J by 6 bases, with 15 bases between. Looked up from germline, CDR1 is LNHDA and CDR2 is SQIVND (reference sequence). CDR3 sequence: CASTLGGLDEKLFF. Here the CDR3 DNA reads TGTGCCAGTACTCTCGGGGGGCTAGATGAAAAACTGTTTTTT.

The V gene is TRBV11-3, the J gene TRBJ2-1, with D perhaps TRBD2 (6 bases). This CDR3 is 16 amino acids long. Looked up from germline, CDR1 is SGHNT and CDR2 is YENEEA. Trimming shortened V by 3 bases and J by 5 bases, and 17 bases separated the two germline ends. The CDR3, as DNA: TGTGCCAGCAGCTTGATGGGGGGATCCGGTAACAATGAGCAGTTCTTC. The encoded protein is CASSLMGGSGNNEQFF.

The V and J genes are TRBV5-4 and TRBJ1-4; D not resolved. Trimming stripped 1 base from V and 1 base from J, with 5 bases between. Germline V CDR1 and CDR2: SGHNT, YYREEE (reference sequence). The CDR3 is 14 amino acids. CDR3 region: CASSLYRTNEKLFF. The CDR3 DNA reads as TGTGCCAGCAGCTTGTACAGAACTAATGAAAAACTGTTTTTT.

This chain connects TRBV6-1 to TRBJ1-6; D unresolved. With 4 bases removed from V and 8 bases from J, the gap between germline ends came to 12 bases. Germline V gene data show CDR1 as MNHNS and CDR2 as SASEGT. The CDR3 has 14 residues. CDR3 region: CASSVVLGDSPLHF. Written as DNA, the CDR3 is TGTGCCAGCAGTGTCGTCCTTGGCGATTCACCCCTCCACTTT.

The rearrangement uses TRBV18 and TRBJ1-1, with no clear D. The germline gives CDR1 KGHSH, CDR2 LQKENI. Trimming left V 0 bases short and J 1 base short, with 3 bases between. CDR3 length: 13 amino acids. The CDR3 region has the DNA TGTGCCAGCTCACCACCCAGGAACACTGAAGCTTTCTTT. It specifies CASSPPRNTEAFF.